The clone carrying this TCR beta chain was counted between two and nine times. Its antigen is unknown. TCRbeta library preparation incorporated unique molecular identifiers. TCRdb re-called the PCR reads through MiXCR, storing one row per CDR3 protein. The data hold a few hundred thousand distinct CDR3 sequences, with roughly 30% observed a single time. This sample is drawn from a study of T-cell reconstitution after alpha-beta-depleted transplantation in children. General study points: Newly produced T cells mostly accounted for T-cell counts and diversity one year post-transplant. It was surviving recipient T cells and thymic progenitors that gave some patients high TCRbeta diversity at day 60. The study reportedly traced alpha-beta T cells about two months after transplant to several hundred expanded graft clones.

Trimming removed 3 bases at V and 5 bases at J, with 12 bases between. This CDR3 has 13 amino acids. The germline V gene encodes CDR1 DFQATT and CDR2 SNEGSKA (reference sequence). The V call is TRBV20-1, the J call TRBJ2-3; tentatively, D is TRBD2 (6 bases). This clonotype was obtained from a boy in the first two years of life with Wiskott-Aldrich syndrome, due to receive a stem cell transplant. The specimen comprised PBMCs, sampled before TCRalphabeta/CD19-depleted stem cell transplant. The CDR3 loop reads CSASLAPRDTQYF. The CDR3 DNA sequence: TGCAGTGCTAGTCTAGCGCCGAGAGATACGCAGTATTTT.